This passage covers 24 T cell receptor beta chains from one sample sequenced in a study of cytomegalovirus exposure and HLA in healthy donors. The PCR made use of 60 Vbeta and 13 Jbeta primers. Sequencing was performed with immunoSEQ multiplex PCR; in TCRdb, only in-frame clones are kept and a portion is missing. Among about 130,000 clones, 70% to 85% were seen once, and the ten largest hold around 2.5%. Sequenced input: PBMCs. These receptors all come from a boy under 10 years old in good health and CMV-seronegative.

This CDR3 is CASTPTHNYGYTF. DNA for the CDR3: TGTGCCAGCACCCCTACCCACAACTATGGCTACACCTTC. This chain joins TRBV6-5 and TRBJ1-2; D is uncertain. V lost 7 bases to trimming and J lost 2 bases, with 11 bases between them. This CDR3 is 13 amino acids long. In germline, CDR1 is MNHEY, CDR2 SVGAGI.

The V gene is TRBV21-1, the J gene TRBJ2-1; the table's D gene call, TRBD2, was not cross checked with the DNA. TRBV21-1 is shown as a pseudogene. The CDR3 extends over 21 amino acids. The CDR3 sequence: CASSKLASSGDRFPLNNEQFF. The CDR3 region has the DNA TGTGCCAGCAGCAAGCTGGCGTCTAGCGGGGACCGTTTTCCCCTCAACAATGAGCAGTTCTTC.

V gene TRBV7-9 combines with J gene TRBJ1-1, with D possibly being TRBD1 (5 bases). The CDR3 has 17 amino acids. V lost 5 bases and J lost 0, with 19 bases in between. Germline CDR1 and CDR2: SEHNR and FQNEAQ (reference sequence). The CDR3 region has the DNA TGTGCCAGCAGCCCCCCGACAGAACCCCATATGAACACTGAAGCTTTCTTT. Translation gives CASSPPTEPHMNTEAFF. The variable domain in full, with the rest retrieved from reference TRBV7-9 and TRBJ1-1, is DTGVSQNPRHKITKRGQNVTFRCDPISEHNRLYWYRQTLGQGPEFLTYFQNEAQLEKSRLLSDRFSAERPKGSFSTLEIQRTEQGDSAMYLCASSPPTEPHMNTEAFFGQGTRLTVV.

The chain couples TRBV6-5 to TRBJ1-2; the match to TRBD1 covers 10 bases. The trim removed 5 bases at V and 5 bases at J, leaving 8 bases unmatched. Per germline, CDR1 MNHEY and CDR2 SVGAGI. The CDR3 consists of 15 residues. CDR3 protein: CASSLDRGREYGYTF. The CDR3 region has the DNA TGTGCCAGCAGTCTAGACAGGGGGCGCGAATATGGCTACACCTTC.

The chain carries TRBV19 and TRBJ1-1; TRBD1 matches 8 bases. CDR1 is LNHDA, CDR2 SQIVND, per germline (reference sequence). V lost 5 bases and J lost 6; bases outside the gene matches: 11. This CDR3 is 15 amino acids long. The DNA of the CDR3 is TGTGCCAGTAGTTCCCACAGGGGGAGTAATTCTGAAGCTTTCTTT. Translation gives CASSSHRGSNSEAFF.

The V call is TRBV5-6, the J call TRBJ1-5, with a tentative D call TRBD1 (5 bases). V was clipped by 2 bases and J by 4 bases, with 10 bases between them. CDR1 and CDR2 (germline): SGHDT, YYEEEE. The CDR3 sequence is 14 residues long. CDR3 sequence (DNA): TGTGCCAGCAGCTTTCGACAGATTAATCAGCCCCAGCATTTT. Its protein is CASSFRQINQPQHF.

V gene TRBV18 combines with J gene TRBJ1-2; D is uncertain. CDR1 KGHSH and CDR2 LQKENI come from the germline V gene. The CDR3 runs 14 residues. Trimming removed 0 bases at V and 8 bases at J, with 13 bases between. The CDR3 sequence is CASSPPLEAGGYTF. CDR3 nucleotide sequence: TGTGCCAGCTCACCACCGTTGGAGGCGGGGGGCTACACCTTC.

The CDR3 DNA reads as TGCGCCAGCAGCCAAGATCTCGGCAGGTCTGGAAACACCATATATTTT. Its protein product is CASSQDLGRSGNTIYF. This chain uses TRBV4-3 with TRBJ1-3; D gene ambiguous. This CDR3 region has 16 residues. Trimming removed 0 bases at V and 1 base at J, with 10 bases between. Germline loops: CDR1 LGHNA, CDR2 YSLEER.

This chain joins TRBV15 and TRBJ1-1, with unresolved D. Trimming stripped 8 bases from V and 1 base from J, with 17 bases between. The CDR3 spans 15 residues. Germline V gives CDR1 LNHNV, CDR2 YYDKDF (reference sequence). The CDR3 DNA reads as TGTGCCACCTCATCTCTACGCGCGGAGAACACTGAAGCTTTCTTT. This sequence encodes CATSSLRAENTEAFF.

A few counts support this clone. The chain joins TRBV5-1 to TRBJ2-7, with 9 bases aligning to TRBD2. CDR3 length: 15 residues. J gave up 1 base and V 2 bases, and 4 bases lay outside the gene matches. From germline, CDR1 is SGHRS and CDR2 YFSETQ. The CDR3 is CASSFGAGGSYEQYV. The CDR3 bases are TGCGCCAGCAGCTTCGGGGCGGGAGGGTCCTACGAGCAGTACGTC.

This chain links TRBV13 with TRBJ2-1, with D possibly TRBD2 on 6 matching bases. Looked up from germline, CDR1 is PRHDT and CDR2 is FYEKMQ (reference sequence). The CDR3 is 15 residues long. V was clipped by 5 bases and J by 4 bases, with 15 bases between them. This CDR3 reads CASSPRLGDYNEQFF. DNA of the CDR3: TGTGCCAGCAGCCCCCGACTAGGTGATTACAATGAGCAGTTCTTC. Based on the CDR3 plus reference TRBV13 and TRBJ2-1, the full variable domain is AAGVIQSPRHLIKEKRETATLKCYPIPRHDTVYWYQQGPGQDPQFLISFYEKMQSDKGSIPDRFSAQQFSDYHSELNMSSLELGDSALYFCASSPRLGDYNEQFFGPGTRLTVL.

The chain carries TRBV19 and TRBJ1-1, with TRBD1 matching over 7 bases. The germline gives CDR1 LNHDA, CDR2 SQIVND (reference sequence). V gave up 7 bases and J gave up 11 bases; unmatched junction bases: 16. This CDR3 is built from 14 residues. This chain's CDR3 is CASTQRVGQAGAFF. The CDR3 DNA follows: TGTGCCAGTACCCAAAGAGTCGGACAGGCCGGGGCTTTCTTT.

The rearrangement joins TRBV10-3 to TRBJ2-3; D is perhaps TRBD2 (5 bases). Germline CDR1 ENHRY, CDR2 SYGVKD. V was clipped by 4 bases and J by 5 bases, with 10 bases between them. The CDR3 has 13 residues. The CDR3 bases are TGTGCCATCAGTGTGGGAGTAGTAGATACGCAGTATTTT. Translating gives CAISVGVVDTQYF.

The gene calls are TRBV5-4 and TRBJ2-5; maybe TRBD2 (7 bases). V was shortened by 0 bases and J by 5 bases, with 14 bases between the two germline ends. This CDR3 contains 15 residues. Germline CDR1 is SGHNT and CDR2 is YYREEE (reference sequence). In DNA, the CDR3 is TGTGCCAGCAGCTTGGTAGGACTAGGGGGGGAGACCCAGTACTTC. Amino acid sequence: CASSLVGLGGETQYF.

The genes are TRBV6-6 and TRBJ1-4; D gene uncertain. The CDR3 length is 16 residues. Germline V gene lookup returns CDR1 MNHNY and CDR2 SVGAGI (reference sequence). The V end was cut by 8 bases, the J end by 0 bases, with 16 bases between. As DNA, the CDR3 is TGTGCCAGCTCCGAATCGAGACTTCCAACTAATGAAAAACTGTTTTTT. Translating gives CASSESRLPTNEKLFF.

Details on this clone: At one end, the junction sequence differs from germline, possibly due to a read error. The chain uses TRBV7-7 and TRBJ2-1, with 10 nucleotides matching TRBD2. This CDR3 has 13 amino acids. Germline V gene sequence: CDR1 SSHAT, CDR2 FNYEAQ (reference sequence). The CDR3 DNA is TGTGCTAGCAGCCGGACTAGCGGTAATGAGCAGTTCTTC. Residues: CASSRTSGNEQFF.

This clone occurred once. The chain combines TRBV6-1 with TRBJ2-2; D perhaps matches TRBD1 (6 bases). Germline V gene sequence: CDR1 MNHNS, CDR2 SASEGT. This CDR3 comprises 15 residues. V was clipped by 8 bases and J by 8 bases, with 21 bases between them. The CDR3 nucleotides are TGTGCCAGCGCAGTGGACCCGGCAGGGGCAGGGGAGCTGTTTTTT. Its translation: CASAVDPAGAGELFF.

V gene TRBV4-2 combines with J gene TRBJ1-5; tentatively, D is TRBD1 (6 bases). CDR3 length: 18 residues. Trimming took off 4 bases at V and 2 bases at J, with 21 bases between the two ends. In germline, CDR1 is LGHNA, CDR2 YNFKEQ. CDR3: CASSRIGGGGAGNQPQHF. The CDR3 DNA reads as TGTGCCAGCAGCCGAATCGGCGGGGGGGGCGCAGGCAATCAGCCCCAGCATTTT.

This chain uses TRBV4-2 with TRBJ2-2; D not resolved. The CDR3 length is 16 residues. Per the germline V gene, CDR1 is LGHNA and CDR2 is YNFKEQ. Trimming cost V 0 bases and J 2 bases, with 10 bases left between them. CDR3 loop: CASSQDRYYNTGELFF. Written as DNA, the CDR3 is TGTGCCAGCAGCCAAGATCGGTACTACAACACCGGGGAGCTGTTTTTT.

This chain uses TRBV4-3 with TRBJ2-1, with D perhaps TRBD1 (5 bases). The CDR3 runs 19 residues. Trimming shortened V by 0 bases and J by 2 bases, and 20 bases separated the two germline ends. Germline V CDR1 and CDR2: LGHNA, YSLEER. CDR3 amino acids: CASSQETGAYPPPYNEQFF. DNA for the CDR3: TGCGCCAGCAGCCAAGAAACAGGAGCGTACCCTCCCCCCTACAATGAGCAGTTCTTC.

In its sample, this clone was seen a few times. This chain links TRBV4-1 with TRBJ1-4, with TRBD1 matching 7 bases. Germline trimming cut 3 bases from V and 7 bases from J; bases unmatched to any gene: 11. CDR3 length: 16 amino acids. Germline CDR1 and CDR2: MGHRA and YSYEKL. In DNA form, the CDR3 reads TGCGCCAGCAGCCAGGTGACCGCAGGGGGGACTGAAAAACTGTTTTTT. This codes for CASSQVTAGGTEKLFF.

The V and J genes are TRBV4-1 and TRBJ1-1, with D possibly matching TRBD1 (6 bases). This CDR3 is built from 15 residues. Trimming stripped 5 bases from V and 1 base from J, with 14 bases between. From germline, CDR1 is MGHRA and CDR2 YSYEKL. DNA for the CDR3: TGCGCCAGCAGCATAAGGGGCAGGGGGAACACTGAAGCTTTCTTT. It translates to CASSIRGRGNTEAFF.

CDR3 nucleotides: TGTGCCAGCAGCCTTAAATCAGGGCAGCACTTAGCTTTCTTT. Amino acids: CASSLKSGQHLAFF. The rearrangement uses TRBV7-9 and TRBJ1-1, with D perhaps matching TRBD1 (5 bases). The germline CDR1 and CDR2 sequences are SEHNR and FQNEAQ (reference sequence). The CDR3 is 14 residues long. V was cut by 5 bases and J by 10 bases, with 20 bases left in between.

In nucleotides, the CDR3 is TGTGCCAGCAGTTACGGCAGGGGGACTGAAGCTTTCTTT. Protein: CASSYGRGTEAFF. This chain joins TRBV6-6 and TRBJ1-1; 7 bases are a match to TRBD1. The CDR3 totals 13 residues. Losses at the gene ends were 2 bases for V and 5 bases for J; bases not matched to a gene: 2. CDR1 is MNHNY and CDR2 is SVGAGI in the germline V gene (reference sequence).